Below, 11 T cell receptor beta chains from the same sample are listed, as sequenced in a study of blood T cell repertoires in COVID-19. Clones were sequenced by immunoSEQ multiplex PCR, and TCRdb holds only the in-frame ones, with some missing. The table shows 43,000 or so clones, with over 80% occurring only once. Specimen: peripheral blood. The receptors come from a man aged 55 to 70 with active COVID-19.

This chain links TRBV28 with TRBJ1-4, with 10 nucleotides matching TRBD1. This CDR3 is built from 15 residues. Germline lookup yields CDR1 MDHEN and CDR2 SYDVKM. After removal of 7 bases from V and 5 bases from J, the junction contained 7 bases not matched to a gene. This chain's CDR3 is CASTHSGQGNEKLFF. CDR3 in DNA: TGTGCCAGCACCCACTCGGGACAGGGGAATGAAAAACTGTTTTTT.

The rearrangement uses TRBV6-2 or TRBV6-3 and TRBJ2-3, with D unclear. CDR3 size: 12 residues. CDR1 and CDR2 (germline): MNHEY, SVGEGT. The V gene lost 4 bases and the J gene lost 2 bases, with 4 bases spanning the gap. In nucleotides, the CDR3 is TGTGCCAGCAGTTCTACCACAGATACGCAGTATTTT. Its translation: CASSSTTDTQYF.

The J gene is TRBJ2-2, the V gene TRBV9, with D possibly TRBD1 on 6 matching bases. This CDR3 is 15 amino acids long. V lost 0 bases and J 7 bases, leaving 13 bases between the germline ends. Per germline, CDR1 SGDLS and CDR2 YYNGEE. The CDR3 protein is CASSVDTTGNGELFF. As DNA, the CDR3 is TGTGCCAGCAGCGTAGACACCACAGGGAACGGGGAGCTGTTTTTT.

CDR3 in DNA: TGCGCCAGCAGCGTAGACAGGGAATCTGGAAACACCATATATTTT. Its protein product is CASSVDRESGNTIYF. The chain recombines TRBV10-2 with TRBJ1-3; 7 nucleotides agree with TRBD1. Losses at the gene ends were 6 bases for V and 1 base for J; bases not matched to a gene: 6. The CDR3 length is 15 residues. The V gene's germline CDR1 is WSHSY and CDR2 SAAADI.

This clone has only a few counts. This sequence joins TRBV27 and TRBJ2-2, with a tentative D call TRBD1 (5 bases). The V end lost 2 bases, the J end lost 6 bases, and 13 bases lay between the germline ends. The CDR3 has 15 residues. Germline loops: CDR1 MNHEY, CDR2 SMNVEV (reference sequence). CDR3 protein: CASSLRAGFAGELFF. The CDR3 nucleotides are TGTGCCAGCAGTTTACGGGCAGGGTTTGCCGGGGAGCTGTTTTTT.

V usage is TRBV30 and J usage is TRBJ1-6; D perhaps matches TRBD1 (6 bases). The CDR3 totals 13 residues. The germline V gene has CDR1 GTSNPN and CDR2 SVGIG (reference sequence). The V gene lost 2 bases and the J gene lost 7 bases, with 9 bases spanning the gap. As DNA, the CDR3 is TGTGCCTGGAGTACCAGGGGCAATTCACCCCTCCACTTT. It translates to CAWSTRGNSPLHF.

The rearrangement uses TRBV28 and TRBJ1-1; D may be TRBD1 (5 bases). Between the trimmed V and J ends, which lost 2 bases and 5 bases, there was a span of 12 bases. The CDR3 consists of 14 residues. The V gene's germline CDR1 is MDHEN and CDR2 SYDVKM. The CDR3 spells CASSLQGRWTEAFF. CDR3 in DNA: TGTGCCAGCAGTTTACAGGGTAGGTGGACTGAAGCTTTCTTT.

The chain recombines TRBV20-1 with TRBJ1-1, with D unresolved. CDR3 length: 11 amino acids. V was shortened by 1 base and J by 12 bases, with 12 bases between the two germline ends. Looked up from germline, CDR1 is DFQATT and CDR2 is SNEGSKA (reference sequence). CDR3 sequence: CSARAGVGTFF. The DNA of the CDR3 is TGCAGTGCTAGAGCGGGAGTGGGGACTTTCTTT.

The chain combines TRBV29-1 with TRBJ2-3; TRBD2 aligns across 8 bases. CDR1 is SQVTM, CDR2 ANQGSEA, per germline. The ends lost 5 bases at V and 6 bases at J; junction bases unmatched: 7. CDR3 length equals 13 residues. The CDR3 is CSVLGTSGDTQYF. Written as DNA, the CDR3 is TGCAGCGTTCTGGGGACTAGTGGGGATACGCAGTATTTT.

The CDR3 DNA follows: TGTGCCAGCAGCTTAAACTCCCGACTCTCGAGCTCCTACAATGAGCAGTTCTTC. The encoded protein is CASSLNSRLSSSYNEQFF. The chain couples TRBV7-9 to TRBJ2-1; D remains ambiguous. This CDR3 comprises 18 residues. The ends were cut back, 2 bases at V and 0 bases at J, with 17 bases in the middle. Germline CDR1 is SEHNR and CDR2 is FQNEAQ (reference sequence).

The chain is built from TRBV10-3 and TRBJ2-7, with 7 bases matching TRBD1. J was trimmed by 3 bases and V by 4 bases; bases with no gene match: 3. This CDR3 region has 13 residues. CDR1 ENHRY and CDR2 SYGVKD come from the germline V gene. CDR3 in DNA: TGTGCCATCAGTGGAGGACAGGACTACGAGCAGTACTTC. Translating it yields CAISGGQDYEQYF.